What follows is one T cell receptor beta chain and its context. In the source study's methods: Amplification from reference gene primers served as the basis for estimated nucleated cell counts. The protocol was immunoSEQ multiplex PCR, while the TCRdb copy is restricted to in-frame clones and leaves out a portion. V and J calls and clone size are those listed in that table; D and trimming were worked out from the DNA. Among about 400,000 clones listed, 88% were seen once. This entry is derived from a study of blood T cell repertoires in COVID-19. Study at large: In each case, the material was cDNA or gDNA derived from T cells, B-cell-depleted T cells, or PBMCs.

Losses at the gene ends were 1 base for V and 6 bases for J; bases not matched to a gene: 9. Germline values: CDR1 LGHDT, CDR2 YNNKEL (reference sequence). This CDR3 region has 16 residues. Individuals drawn from around 24 US areas were about 18 to 100 years old. The rearrangement uses TRBV3-1 (or the pseudogene TRBV3-2) and TRBJ2-3; TRBD1 agrees at 8 bases. The sequence was obtained from a woman aged 35 to 49 with acute COVID-19. The sequenced material came from PBMCs or T cells enriched from blood (not recorded which). The chain's CDR3 is CASSQGTGGMVDTQYF. The CDR3 bases are TGTGCCAGCAGCCAAGGTACAGGGGGAATGGTGGATACGCAGTATTTT.